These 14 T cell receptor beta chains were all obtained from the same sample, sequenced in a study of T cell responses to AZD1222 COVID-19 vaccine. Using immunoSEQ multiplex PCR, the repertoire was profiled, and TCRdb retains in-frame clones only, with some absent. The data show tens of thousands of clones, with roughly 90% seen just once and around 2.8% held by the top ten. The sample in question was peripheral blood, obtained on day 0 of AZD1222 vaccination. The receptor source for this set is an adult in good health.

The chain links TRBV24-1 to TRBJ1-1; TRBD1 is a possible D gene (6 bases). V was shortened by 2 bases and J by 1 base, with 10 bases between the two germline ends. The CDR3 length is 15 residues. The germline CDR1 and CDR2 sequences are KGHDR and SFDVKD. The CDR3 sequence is CATSDSGGENTEAFF. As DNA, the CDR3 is TGTGCCACCAGTGATTCGGGGGGCGAGAACACTGAAGCTTTCTTT.

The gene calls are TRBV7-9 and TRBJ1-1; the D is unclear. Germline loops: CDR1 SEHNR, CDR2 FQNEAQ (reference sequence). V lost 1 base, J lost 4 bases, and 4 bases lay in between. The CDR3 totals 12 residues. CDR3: CASSLEATEAFF. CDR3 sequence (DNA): TGTGCCAGCAGCTTAGAAGCCACTGAAGCTTTCTTT. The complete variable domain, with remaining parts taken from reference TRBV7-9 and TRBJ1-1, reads DTGVSQNPRHKITKRGQNVTFRCDPISEHNRLYWYRQTLGQGPEFLTYFQNEAQLEKSRLLSDRFSAERPKGSFSTLEIQRTEQGDSAMYLCASSLEATEAFFGQGTRLTVV.

The DNA of the CDR3 is TGTGCCACCCAGTCGGCGGGACAGGGAGACACTGAAGCTTTCTTT. Its protein product is CATQSAGQGDTEAFF. V is TRBV6-5 and J is TRBJ1-1, with 9 positions matching TRBD1. The CDR3 loop spans 15 amino acids. The trim removed 10 bases at V and 3 bases at J, leaving 12 bases unmatched. Germline V gives CDR1 MNHEY, CDR2 SVGAGI.

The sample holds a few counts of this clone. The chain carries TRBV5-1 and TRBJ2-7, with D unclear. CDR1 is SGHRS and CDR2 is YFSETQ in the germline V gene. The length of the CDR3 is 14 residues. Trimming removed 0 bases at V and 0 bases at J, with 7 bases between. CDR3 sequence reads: CASSLDLVSYEQYF. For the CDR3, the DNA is TGCGCCAGCAGCTTGGACCTGGTCTCCTACGAGCAGTACTTC.

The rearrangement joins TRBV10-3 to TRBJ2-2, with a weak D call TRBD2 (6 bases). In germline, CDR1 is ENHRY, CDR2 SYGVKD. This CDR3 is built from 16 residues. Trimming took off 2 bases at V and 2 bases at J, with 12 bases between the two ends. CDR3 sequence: CAISEVGTPNTGELFF. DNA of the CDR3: TGTGCCATCAGTGAGGTCGGGACTCCAAACACCGGGGAGCTGTTTTTT.

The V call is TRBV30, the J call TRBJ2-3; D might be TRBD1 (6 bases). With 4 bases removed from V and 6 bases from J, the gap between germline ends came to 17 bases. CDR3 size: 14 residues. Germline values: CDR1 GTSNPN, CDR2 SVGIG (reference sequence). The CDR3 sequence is CAWNTGRIGDTQYF. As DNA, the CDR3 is TGTGCCTGGAATACAGGGCGGATTGGTGATACGCAGTATTTT.

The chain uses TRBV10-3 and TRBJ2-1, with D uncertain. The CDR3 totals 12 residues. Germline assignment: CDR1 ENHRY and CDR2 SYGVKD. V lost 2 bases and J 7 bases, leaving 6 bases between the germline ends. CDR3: CAISESQNEQFF. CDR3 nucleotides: TGTGCCATCAGTGAGAGCCAGAATGAGCAGTTCTTC.

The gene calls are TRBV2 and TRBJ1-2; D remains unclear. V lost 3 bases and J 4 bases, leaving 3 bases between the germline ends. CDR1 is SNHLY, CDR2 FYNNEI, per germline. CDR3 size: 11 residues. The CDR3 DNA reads TGTGCCAGCAGTGATTCCTATGGCTACACCTTC. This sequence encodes CASSDSYGYTF.

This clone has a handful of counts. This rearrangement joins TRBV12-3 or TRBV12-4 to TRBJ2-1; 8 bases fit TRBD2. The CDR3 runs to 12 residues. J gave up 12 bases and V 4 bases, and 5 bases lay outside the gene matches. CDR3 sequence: CASSSSAGGQFF. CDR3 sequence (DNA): TGTGCCAGCAGTTCATCTGCGGGGGGGCAGTTCTTC.

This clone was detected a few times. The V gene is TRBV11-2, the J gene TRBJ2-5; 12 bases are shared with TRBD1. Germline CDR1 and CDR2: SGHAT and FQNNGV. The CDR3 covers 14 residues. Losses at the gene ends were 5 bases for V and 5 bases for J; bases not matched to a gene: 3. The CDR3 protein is CASSTGTGGETQYF. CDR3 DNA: TGTGCCAGCAGCACAGGGACAGGGGGCGAGACCCAGTACTTC.

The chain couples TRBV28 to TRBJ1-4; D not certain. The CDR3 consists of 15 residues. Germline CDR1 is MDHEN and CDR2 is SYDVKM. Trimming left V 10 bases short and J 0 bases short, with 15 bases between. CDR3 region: CATFRIGPTNEKLFF. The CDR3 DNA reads TGTGCCACCTTTCGTATTGGTCCAACTAATGAAAAACTGTTTTTT.

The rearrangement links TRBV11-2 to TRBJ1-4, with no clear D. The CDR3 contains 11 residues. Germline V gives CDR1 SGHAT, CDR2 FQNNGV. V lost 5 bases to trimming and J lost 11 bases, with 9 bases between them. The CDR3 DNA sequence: TGTGCCAGCAGCATAGGGTGGAAACTGTTTTTT. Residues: CASSIGWKLFF.

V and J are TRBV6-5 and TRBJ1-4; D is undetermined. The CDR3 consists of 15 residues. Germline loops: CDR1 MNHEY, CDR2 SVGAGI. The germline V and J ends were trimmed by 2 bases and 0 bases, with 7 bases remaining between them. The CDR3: CASSYGFATNEKLFF. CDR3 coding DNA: TGTGCCAGCAGTTACGGGTTTGCAACTAATGAAAAACTGTTTTTT.

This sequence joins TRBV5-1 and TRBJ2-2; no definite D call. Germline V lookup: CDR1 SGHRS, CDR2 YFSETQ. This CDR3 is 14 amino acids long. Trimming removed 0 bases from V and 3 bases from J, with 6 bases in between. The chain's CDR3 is CASSLAGYTGELFF. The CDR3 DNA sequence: TGCGCCAGCAGCTTGGCCGGGTACACCGGGGAGCTGTTTTTT.